This TCR beta chain was observed in a study of pediatric ulcerative colitis. Study-wide results and caveats: Blood samples from two patients yielded substantially fewer templates and were excluded from blood-rectal overlap analysis. Repertoires came from total lymphocyte DNA, so rare subsets like regulatory T cells may be missed.

Sequencing depth was up to 500,000 reads per sample. Libraries were prepared by immunoSEQ multiplex PCR; TCRdb keeps only in-frame clonotypes and omits some of them. The repertoire holds under 70,000 clones, with 85% to 90% as singletons. This clone was detected only a few times. No antigen is known for it. The source is a boy under 18 who was a control in a study of pediatric ulcerative colitis. Material for sequencing was blood.

This CDR3 reads CASSLPQGDNSPLHF. In DNA, the CDR3 is TGTGCCAGCAGTTTACCCCAGGGGGACAATTCACCCCTCCACTTT. V gene TRBV28 combines with J gene TRBJ1-6, with 7 bases matching TRBD1. In germline, CDR1 is MDHEN, CDR2 SYDVKM. The CDR3 is 15 residues long. With 2 bases clipped from V and 7 bases from J, the junction kept 5 bases outside the gene matches.